What follows are 23 T cell receptor beta chains derived from one specimen sequenced in a study of T cells in Graves' hyperthyroidism and ophthalmopathy. The TCR beta CDR3 regions underwent amplification using RNA transcripts as the source. The HTBI primer set was used in a first-round RT-PCR of the TCR CDR3. TCRdb redid the calling of the multiplex PCR reads with MiXCR, one entry per CDR3 protein. This table holds 500,000 to 600,000 distinct CDR3 sequences, 35% to 55% found once. Input material: peripheral blood or thyroid tissue (not recorded which). The receptors originated from a woman under 30 with Graves' hyperthyroidism.

This clonotype was picked up many times. This chain uses TRBV7-9 with TRBJ2-2; 8 nucleotides line up with TRBD2. Germline V CDR1 and CDR2: SEHNR, FQNEAQ (reference sequence). The CDR3 loop spans 17 amino acids. J was trimmed by 0 bases and V by 4 bases; bases with no gene match: 7. In DNA, the CDR3 is TGTGCCAGCAGCTCTAGAACTAGCGGAACGAACACCGGGGAGCTGTTTTTT. Its translation is CASSSRTSGTNTGELFF.

The chain joins TRBV7-9 to TRBJ2-5, with D possibly being TRBD1 (5 bases). The CDR3 has 12 residues. The V gene's germline CDR1 is SEHNR and CDR2 FQNEAQ (reference sequence). V was trimmed by 8 bases and J by 2 bases, leaving 9 bases between them. The CDR3 is CASGPGQETQYF. In DNA, the CDR3 is TGTGCCAGCGGACCAGGGCAAGAGACCCAGTACTTC. The variable domain in full, completed from reference TRBV7-9 and TRBJ2-5, reads DTGVSQNPRHKITKRGQNVTFRCDPISEHNRLYWYRQTLGQGPEFLTYFQNEAQLEKSRLLSDRFSAERPKGSFSTLEIQRTEQGDSAMYLCASGPGQETQYFGPGTRLLVL.

The chain uses TRBV7-8 and TRBJ1-5, with D uncertain. Germline CDR1 reads SGHVS; CDR2 reads FQNEAQ. This CDR3 region has 15 residues. Trimming cost V 7 bases and J 3 bases, with 16 bases left between them. CDR3 loop: CASTDPREDNQPQHF. The CDR3 DNA follows: TGTGCCAGCACTGACCCAAGGGAAGACAATCAGCCCCAGCATTTT.

At least ten counts were recorded for this clonotype. V gene TRBV5-8 combines with J gene TRBJ2-5, with TRBD2 matching 14 bases. V shed 0 bases, J shed 4 bases, and the junction held 2 bases outside the gene matches. CDR1 and CDR2 from the germline V gene are SGHTS and YDEGEE. The CDR3 runs 16 residues. CDR3 bases: TGTGCCAGCAGCTTGGCGGGGACTAGCGGGAGAGAGACCCAGTACTTC. Translated, it gives CASSLAGTSGRETQYF.

This chain joins TRBV18 and TRBJ2-1; 9 nucleotides match TRBD1. CDR3 length: 18 amino acids. Germline CDR1 reads KGHSH; CDR2 reads LQKENI. V shed 3 bases, J shed 3 bases, and the junction held 12 bases outside the gene matches. The CDR3 protein is CASSPVLGTGSLYNEQFF. The CDR3 DNA follows: TGTGCCAGCTCACCCGTCCTCGGGACAGGGTCCCTCTACAATGAGCAGTTCTTC. The entire variable domain, with the rest obtained from reference TRBV18 and TRBJ2-1, is as follows: NAGVMQNPRHLVRRRGQEARLRCSPMKGHSHVYWYRQLPEEGLKFMVYLQKENIIDESGMPKERFSAEFPKEGPSILRIQQVVRGDSAAYFCASSPVLGTGSLYNEQFFGPGTRLTVL.

Concerning this clonotype itself: The CDR3 does not end in the conserved phenylalanine or tryptophan, so this is likely a read error. The limits of the CDR3 on the DNA are not certain, so only TCRdb's listed CDR3 is given. The chain links TRBV7-8 to TRBJ2-6; TRBD1 is the table's D call, not checked against the DNA. The CDR3 region is 12 residues in length, termini included. CDR1 and CDR2 (germline): SGHVS, FQNEAQ. CDR3: CASSLERDSSNT.

This clonotype was seen at least ten times. V is TRBV5-1 and J is TRBJ1-2, with D possibly being TRBD1 (5 bases). Germline V gives CDR1 SGHRS, CDR2 YFSETQ. Trimming cost V 4 bases and J 5 bases, with 21 bases left between them. The CDR3 has 16 amino acids. The CDR3 sequence: CASSPLGDALPYGYTF. The CDR3 DNA follows: TGCGCCAGCAGCCCCCTAGGGGACGCCCTCCCGTATGGCTACACCTTC.

This clonotype has ten or more counts. V usage is TRBV29-1 and J usage is TRBJ2-2; D could derive from TRBD1 or TRBD2 (5 bases each). CDR1 is SQVTM and CDR2 is ANQGSEA in the germline V gene. The CDR3 runs to 14 residues. Between the trimmed V and J ends, which lost 0 bases and 6 bases, there was a span of 11 bases. CDR3 nucleotides: TGCAGCGTTGAAGATCGGGGCGGTTCCGGGGAGCTGTTTTTT. It is translated as CSVEDRGGSGELFF.

There are a few counts of this clonotype. The chain is built from TRBV24-1 and TRBJ2-3; maybe TRBD2 (6 bases). The germline CDR1 and CDR2 sequences are KGHDR and SFDVKD. V lost 4 bases, J lost 4 bases, and 14 bases lay in between. The CDR3 is made up of 15 amino acids. The CDR3 bases are TGTGCCACCAGTGACGTCGGGGGTCTCTCAGATACGCAGTATTTT. This sequence encodes CATSDVGGLSDTQYF.

The table lists this clonotype with many counts. This chain links TRBV2 with TRBJ1-1; tentative D call: TRBD1 (5 bases). Per germline, CDR1 SNHLY and CDR2 FYNNEI. The CDR3 is 14 amino acids. With 7 bases removed from V and 4 bases from J, the gap between germline ends came to 16 bases. The CDR3 is CASTGGIVGTEAFF. The CDR3 DNA reads as TGTGCCAGCACCGGGGGTATCGTGGGCACTGAAGCTTTCTTT.

There are many counts of this clonotype. The genes are TRBV20-1 and TRBJ2-7; D perhaps matches TRBD2 (7 bases). Per germline, CDR1 DFQATT and CDR2 SNEGSKA (reference sequence). The CDR3 loop spans 12 amino acids. V lost 3 bases and J 6 bases, leaving 12 bases between the germline ends. The CDR3 DNA reads TGCAGTGCTAGCGGGGGGCCCGGCGAGCAGTACTTC. Translation: CSASGGPGEQYF.

This clonotype has ten or more counts. This chain uses TRBV7-7 with TRBJ2-2; D ambiguous. The CDR3 length is 12 residues. Trimming took 1 base from V and 6 from J, leaving 3 bases between them. CDR1 and CDR2 from the germline V gene are SSHAT and FNYEAQ (reference sequence). The CDR3 nucleotides are TGTGCCAGCAGCTTAGGTTCCGGGGAGCTGTTTTTT. Amino acid sequence: CASSLGSGELFF.

The chain is built from TRBV2 and TRBJ2-5; D is possibly TRBD2 (6 bases). CDR3 length equals 11 residues. Germline CDR1 is SNHLY and CDR2 is FYNNEI. V shed 3 bases and J shed 10 bases, with 9 bases lying between them. Here the CDR3 DNA reads TGTGCCAGCAGTGACCCCGGGGGCCAGTACTTC. Residues: CASSDPGGQYF.

The CDR3 reads CSGNSATNTIYF. For the CDR3, the DNA is TGCAGTGGCAACAGCGCTACGAACACCATATATTTT. The rearrangement joins TRBV20-1 to TRBJ1-3; D gene unclear. V was cut by 7 bases and J by 7 bases, with 14 bases left in between. Germline values: CDR1 DFQATT, CDR2 SNEGSKA (reference sequence). This CDR3 is 12 amino acids long.

This clonotype was seen only once. V gene TRBV20-1 combines with J gene TRBJ2-7; 13 bases agree with TRBD2. Germline trimming cut 5 bases from V and 2 bases from J; bases unmatched to any gene: 9. The germline CDR1 and CDR2 sequences are DFQATT and SNEGSKA (reference sequence). This CDR3 has 16 amino acids. CDR3 DNA sequence: TGCAGTGCTCAAACCGGACTAGCGGGAGCAACCTACGAGCAGTACTTC. It codes for CSAQTGLAGATYEQYF.

V is TRBV29-1 and J is TRBJ2-7; TRBD2 agrees at 7 bases. This CDR3 is 12 amino acids long. J was trimmed by 4 bases and V by 3 bases; bases with no gene match: 3. Germline assignment: CDR1 SQVTM and CDR2 ANQGSEA. Here the CDR3 reads CSVDLGRYEQYF. The CDR3 DNA reads TGCAGCGTTGACCTCGGGAGGTACGAGCAGTACTTC.

This clonotype was recorded many times. The chain is built from TRBV24-1 and TRBJ2-2; D is unclear. The V gene's germline CDR1 is KGHDR and CDR2 SFDVKD. CDR3 size: 11 residues. V lost 10 bases, J lost 5 bases, and 7 bases lay in between. The DNA of the CDR3 is TGTGCCACGGAGTGGACCGGGGAGCTGTTTTTT. As protein: CATEWTGELFF.

This chain uses TRBV9 with TRBJ1-6; D might be TRBD1 (5 bases). V lost 9 bases and J 3 bases, leaving 19 bases between the germline ends. Germline-derived CDR1 and CDR2 are SGDLS and YYNGEE. The CDR3 runs 16 residues. The CDR3 is CATSDWGGFYNSPLHF. In DNA form, the CDR3 reads TGTGCCACCAGTGATTGGGGGGGATTCTATAATTCACCCCTCCACTTT.

DNA for the CDR3: TGTGCCTGGAGTCCCTCGGGCACTGAAGCTTTCTTT. It translates to CAWSPSGTEAFF. The chain has TRBV30 and TRBJ1-1; D gene uncertain. V was cut by 2 bases and J by 4 bases, with 8 bases left in between. CDR1 and CDR2 (germline): GTSNPN, SVGIG (reference sequence). The CDR3 sequence is 12 residues long.

CDR3 DNA: TGCGCCAGCAGCCAAGATCACGACGGGGAGCTGTTTTTT. It codes for CASSQDHDGELFF. The J gene is TRBJ2-2, the V gene TRBV4-1; D not resolved. Germline V gene lookup returns CDR1 MGHRA and CDR2 YSYEKL. V was trimmed by 0 bases and J by 7 bases, leaving 6 bases between them. The CDR3 is 13 residues long.

The chain recombines TRBV29-1 with TRBJ1-5; 7 bases fit TRBD1. J gave up 3 bases and V 8 bases, and 13 bases lay outside the gene matches. Germline CDR1 reads SQVTM; CDR2 reads ANQGSEA. The CDR3 has 15 residues. The CDR3 DNA reads TGCAGCAGTCCCCGTGGACAGGCGGACAATCAGCCCCAGCATTTT. Amino acids: CSSPRGQADNQPQHF.

The table lists this clonotype with many counts. The chain uses TRBV10-3 and TRBJ1-2, with TRBD1 matching 10 bases. This CDR3 has 15 residues. Germline V gene sequence: CDR1 ENHRY, CDR2 SYGVKD. V trimming: 0 bases; J trimming: 7 bases; junction bases outside the gene matches: 5. The CDR3 sequence: CAISESIDRGPGYTF. CDR3 in DNA: TGTGCCATCAGTGAGTCGATTGACAGGGGGCCTGGCTACACCTTC.

This sequence joins TRBV7-9 and TRBJ2-7; tentatively, D is TRBD1 (6 bases). There are 12 residues in the CDR3. The V end lost 8 bases, the J end lost 7 bases, and 15 bases lay between the germline ends. CDR1 is SEHNR and CDR2 is FQNEAQ in the germline V gene (reference sequence). The CDR3 sequence is CASRDTLYEQYF. CDR3 DNA sequence: TGTGCCAGCCGGGACACCCTCTATGAGCAGTACTTC.